One sample yielded the 25 T cell receptor beta chains listed below, sequenced in a study of PD-1 blockade in classical Hodgkin lymphoma. Time point noted: cycle 4 day 1 (C4D1), after 6 weeks of nivolumab. Every single patient, without exception, relapsed after autologous stem cell transplantation, and brentuximab vedotin exposure varied. The protocol was immunoSEQ multiplex PCR, while the TCRdb copy is restricted to in-frame clones and leaves out a portion. The data contain about 60,000 clones, about 89% of them singletons. The material sequenced was peripheral blood mononuclear cells (PBMCs), taken before the fourth cycle of nivolumab. The source is a human donor with classical Hodgkin lymphoma.

The chain has TRBV5-4 and TRBJ2-2, with TRBD1 identical over 8 bases. The CDR3 has 14 residues. The trim removed 0 bases at V and 5 bases at J, leaving 0 bases unmatched. Germline V gives CDR1 SGHNT, CDR2 YYREEE (reference sequence). In nucleotides, the CDR3 is TGTGCCAGCAGCTTGGACAGGGGGACCGGGGAGCTGTTTTTT. This translates into CASSLDRGTGELFF.

V is TRBV30 and J is TRBJ1-6, with no clear D. Trimming removed 4 bases from V and 7 bases from J, with 11 bases in between. The CDR3 runs 13 residues. Germline V lookup: CDR1 GTSNPN, CDR2 SVGIG (reference sequence). CDR3 region: CAWNPEENSPLHF. CDR3 nucleotides: TGTGCCTGGAATCCGGAAGAAAATTCACCCCTCCACTTT.

This chain joins TRBV7-2 and TRBJ1-5; D gene ambiguous. The CDR3 has 19 residues. In germline, CDR1 is SGHTA, CDR2 FQGNSA. Trimming stripped 1 base from V and 0 bases from J, with 19 bases between. The CDR3 DNA reads TGTGCCAGCAGCTTAGTTCAATTAACCGCCCCTTATAGCAATCAGCCCCAGCATTTT. Translation gives CASSLVQLTAPYSNQPQHF.

V gene TRBV11-2 combines with J gene TRBJ1-5; 9 positions agree with TRBD1. The CDR3 contains 15 residues. J gave up 5 bases and V 2 bases, and 4 bases lay outside the gene matches. From germline, CDR1 is SGHAT and CDR2 FQNNGV. The CDR3 DNA is TGTGCCAGCAGCTTAAGGACAGGGGAGCATCAGCCCCAGCATTTT. It yields the protein CASSLRTGEHQPQHF.

V is TRBV30 and J is TRBJ2-7, with a weak D call TRBD1 (6 bases). Per germline, CDR1 GTSNPN and CDR2 SVGIG (reference sequence). The CDR3 consists of 11 residues. Trimming took 4 bases from V and 4 from J, leaving 8 bases between them. CDR3 in amino acids: CAWKQGYEQYF. The CDR3 coding sequence is TGTGCCTGGAAACAGGGATACGAGCAGTACTTC. The whole variable domain, filled in from reference TRBV30 and TRBJ2-7, reads SQTIHQWPATLVQPVGSPLSLECTVEGTSNPNLYWYRQAAGRGLQLLFYSVGIGQISSEVPQNLSASRPQDRQFILSSKKLLLSDSGFYLCAWKQGYEQYFGPGTRLTVT.

This chain connects TRBV2 to TRBJ1-1; no definite D call. This CDR3 spans 14 amino acids. The V end lost 2 bases, the J end lost 1 base, and 8 bases lay between the germline ends. Germline V gives CDR1 SNHLY, CDR2 FYNNEI. The CDR3 sequence is CASSELQTNTEAFF. In DNA, the CDR3 is TGTGCCAGCAGTGAATTACAGACGAACACTGAAGCTTTCTTT.

This CDR3 is CSARGETQYF. CDR3 bases: TGCAGTGCTAGAGGGGAGACCCAGTACTTC. This chain connects TRBV20-1 to TRBJ2-5; D unresolved. The germline CDR1 and CDR2 sequences are DFQATT and SNEGSKA (reference sequence). The CDR3 contains 10 residues. V lost 1 base and J lost 5, with 2 bases in between.

Concerning this clone itself: One end of the junction does not line up with germline, which may come from a read error. The V gene is TRBV7-7, the J gene TRBJ2-5; the D gene is possibly TRBD1 (6 bases). Looked up from germline, CDR1 is SSHAT and CDR2 is FNYEAQ (reference sequence). The CDR3 spans 13 residues. This chain's CDR3 is CASMLQGTETQYF. In nucleotides, the CDR3 is TGTGCTAGCATGCTCCAGGGGACCGAGACCCAGTACTTC.

V and J are TRBV15 and TRBJ1-2; D call uncertain. The V gene's germline CDR1 is LNHNV and CDR2 YYDKDF (reference sequence). The CDR3 loop spans 11 amino acids. Trimming pared 3 bases from V and 7 bases from J, leaving 6 bases between. CDR3: CATSSYSGYTF. CDR3 coding DNA: TGTGCCACCAGCAGCTACAGTGGCTACACCTTC.

This chain connects TRBV6-5 to TRBJ1-1; a weak D match, TRBD1 (6 bases). Germline CDR1 reads MNHEY; CDR2 reads SVGAGI. Trimming left V 2 bases short and J 0 bases short, with 10 bases between. CDR3 length: 15 residues. The CDR3 coding sequence is TGTGCCAGCAGTTACCAGGGGTCACTGAACACTGAAGCTTTCTTT. The encoded protein is CASSYQGSLNTEAFF.

This clone showed up just a few times. The CDR3 protein is CSGTSTGTFF. In DNA form, the CDR3 reads TGCAGCGGGACCTCGACTGGGACTTTCTTT. J is TRBJ1-1 and V is TRBV29-1; unclear D gene. This CDR3 is 10 amino acids long. The germline gives CDR1 SQVTM, CDR2 ANQGSEA. The germline V and J ends were trimmed by 7 bases and 12 bases, with 15 bases remaining between them.

V is TRBV9 and J is TRBJ2-1; D perhaps matches TRBD1 (6 bases). V was trimmed by 2 bases and J by 6 bases, leaving 15 bases between them. Germline V lookup: CDR1 SGDLS, CDR2 YYNGEE. The CDR3 is made up of 15 amino acids. The CDR3 coding sequence is TGTGCCAGCAGCGTTTTGTTGTCAGGGGCCAATGAGCAGTTCTTC. It is translated as CASSVLLSGANEQFF.

The J gene is TRBJ2-2, the V gene TRBV10-2, with 11 bases fitting TRBD1. J lost 3 bases, V lost 6 bases, and 6 bases had no gene match. CDR1 WSHSY and CDR2 SAAADI come from the germline V gene. The CDR3 consists of 16 residues. CDR3 in DNA: TGCGCCAGCAGAGAGGGACAGGGGGGAGACACCGGGGAGCTGTTTTTT. Encoded protein: CASREGQGGDTGELFF.

This chain connects TRBV7-6 to TRBJ2-6; D gene uncertain. With 1 base removed from V and 0 bases from J, the gap between germline ends came to 10 bases. CDR3 length equals 17 residues. Germline V lookup: CDR1 SGHVS, CDR2 FNYEAQ. The CDR3 DNA sequence: TGTGCCAGCAGCTTAGGTTCAGGAAGCTCTGGGGCCAACGTCCTGACTTTC. Translating gives CASSLGSGSSGANVLTF. The full variable domain, its missing parts supplied by reference TRBV7-6 and TRBJ2-6, is GAGVSQSPRYKVTKRGQDVALRCDPISGHVSLYWYRQALGQGPEFLTYFNYEAQQDKSGLPNDRFSAERPEGSISTLTIQRTEQRDSAMYRCASSLGSGSSGANVLTFGAGSRLTVL.

This chain links TRBV5-1 with TRBJ2-2; no firm D call. There are 11 residues in the CDR3. V was shortened by 6 bases and J by 8 bases, with 8 bases between the two germline ends. In germline, CDR1 is SGHRS, CDR2 YFSETQ. The chain's CDR3 is CASTLLGELFF. The CDR3 region has the DNA TGCGCCAGCACCCTACTAGGGGAGCTGTTTTTT.

The DNA for the CDR3 is TGTGCCAGCAGCTTAGGAGCAAGTGGTACTTTCTATGGCTACACCTTC. Translation: CASSLGASGTFYGYTF. This chain uses TRBV11-2 with TRBJ1-2; D uncertain. Germline V gene data show CDR1 as SGHAT and CDR2 as FQNNGV. Deletions cut 1 base from V and 4 bases from J, with 16 bases between. The CDR3 extends over 16 amino acids.

The V and J genes are TRBV2 and TRBJ2-2; maybe TRBD1 (6 bases). CDR3 length: 14 amino acids. Per germline, CDR1 SNHLY and CDR2 FYNNEI. V was clipped by 8 bases and J by 4 bases, with 14 bases between them. The DNA for the CDR3 is TGTGCCAGCGGGGGCAGGGTGGTCACCGGGGAGCTGTTTTTT. This encodes CASGGRVVTGELFF.

The chain recombines TRBV6-5 with TRBJ2-6; D remains unclear. Germline CDR1 and CDR2: MNHEY and SVGAGI. The CDR3 loop spans 12 amino acids. Trimming stripped 8 bases from V and 0 bases from J, with 2 bases between. CDR3 sequence: CASDSGANVLTF. Here the CDR3 DNA reads TGTGCCAGCGACTCTGGGGCCAACGTCCTGACTTTC.

V and J are TRBV7-8 and TRBJ2-1; 9 nucleotides match TRBD2. After removal of 5 bases from V and 6 bases from J, the junction contained 26 bases not matched to a gene. From germline, CDR1 is SGHVS and CDR2 FQNEAQ. The length of the CDR3 is 21 residues. The CDR3 DNA sequence: TGTGCCAGCAGCCCGTTAGCGGGGGCGGGCAGGCTGAAATTATTACGCAATGAGCAGTTCTTC. It translates to CASSPLAGAGRLKLLRNEQFF.

This rearrangement joins TRBV30 to TRBJ2-5; D may be TRBD2 (6 bases). Germline V gives CDR1 GTSNPN, CDR2 SVGIG (reference sequence). The CDR3 is 13 residues long. V lost 0 bases and J lost 1, with 6 bases in between. CDR3 DNA sequence: TGTGCCTGGAGTGTGGGGGGCCAAGAGACCCAGTACTTC. It specifies CAWSVGGQETQYF.

This chain joins TRBV5-6 and TRBJ2-7; D not certain. Between the trimmed V and J ends, which lost 4 bases and 2 bases, there was a span of 19 bases. Germline loops: CDR1 SGHDT, CDR2 YYEEEE. This CDR3 comprises 16 residues. Written as DNA, the CDR3 is TGTGCCAGCAGCCCACAGCTGGGCAGACCTCCCTACGAGCAGTACTTC. Translation: CASSPQLGRPPYEQYF.

The V call is TRBV10-2, the J call TRBJ1-1; a weak D match, TRBD1 (6 bases). CDR3 length: 13 amino acids. Trimming stripped 1 base from V and 7 bases from J, with 10 bases between. The germline V gene has CDR1 WSHSY and CDR2 SAAADI. In DNA, the CDR3 is TGCGCCAGCAGTGAGTTGGGGGGCGATGAAGCTTTCTTT. As protein: CASSELGGDEAFF.

The chain employs TRBV6-1 and TRBJ2-2, with 10 bases matching TRBD2. CDR3 length: 15 residues. CDR1 and CDR2 from the germline V gene are MNHNS and SASEGT. Losses at the gene ends were 7 bases for V and 5 bases for J; bases not matched to a gene: 7. In DNA, the CDR3 is TGTGCCAGCACCACCCTAGCGGGGGTTACCGGGGAGCTGTTTTTT. Protein sequence: CASTTLAGVTGELFF.

V is TRBV14 and J is TRBJ2-3; 9 bases are a match to TRBD1. With V trimmed by 5 bases and J by 4 bases, 7 bases remained unmatched. CDR1 and CDR2 from the germline V gene are SGHDN and FVKESK. CDR3 length: 15 amino acids. This CDR3 reads CASSATGGAADTQYF. DNA for the CDR3: TGTGCCAGCAGCGCCACAGGGGGCGCGGCAGATACGCAGTATTTT.

V usage is TRBV2 and J usage is TRBJ2-5; D not certain. This CDR3 has 11 amino acids. From germline, CDR1 is SNHLY and CDR2 FYNNEI. V lost 6 bases to trimming and J lost 1 base, with 3 bases between them. CDR3 DNA: TGTGCCAGCAGCTTCCAAGAGACCCAGTACTTC. Amino acid sequence: CASSFQETQYF. The variable domain in full, completed from reference TRBV2 and TRBJ2-5, reads EPEVTQTPSHQVTQMGQEVILRCVPISNHLYFYWYRQILGQKVEFLVSFYNNEISEKSEIFDDQFSVERPDGSNFTLKIRSTKLEDSAMYFCASSFQETQYFGPGTRLLVL.